The sequence of this T cell receptor (beta chain) was determined in a study of somatic mutations in cytotoxic T cells in rheumatoid arthritis. Data came from immunoSEQ multiplex PCR; TCRdb stores just in-frame clones and leaves some out. Altogether tens of thousands of clones are present, around nine tenths being singletons, with the ten largest covering approximately 9.4%. This CDR3 has 15 amino acids. Germline V CDR1 and CDR2: SNHLY, FYNNEI. J lost 4 bases, V lost 2 bases, and 2 bases had no gene match. Sample: CD8+ T cells sorted from blood. The TCR sequence derives from an adult with rheumatoid arthritis. The V gene is TRBV2, the J gene TRBJ2-1; 10 nucleotides line up with TRBD2. The CDR3 region is CASSESGGAYNEQFF. The CDR3 bases are TGTGCCAGCAGTGAAAGCGGGGGGGCTTACAATGAGCAGTTCTTC. Full variable domain (outside the CDR3, taken from reference TRBV2 and TRBJ2-1): EPEVTQTPSHQVTQMGQEVILRCVPISNHLYFYWYRQILGQKVEFLVSFYNNEISEKSEIFDDQFSVERPDGSNFTLKIRSTKLEDSAMYFCASSESGGAYNEQFFGPGTRLTVL.